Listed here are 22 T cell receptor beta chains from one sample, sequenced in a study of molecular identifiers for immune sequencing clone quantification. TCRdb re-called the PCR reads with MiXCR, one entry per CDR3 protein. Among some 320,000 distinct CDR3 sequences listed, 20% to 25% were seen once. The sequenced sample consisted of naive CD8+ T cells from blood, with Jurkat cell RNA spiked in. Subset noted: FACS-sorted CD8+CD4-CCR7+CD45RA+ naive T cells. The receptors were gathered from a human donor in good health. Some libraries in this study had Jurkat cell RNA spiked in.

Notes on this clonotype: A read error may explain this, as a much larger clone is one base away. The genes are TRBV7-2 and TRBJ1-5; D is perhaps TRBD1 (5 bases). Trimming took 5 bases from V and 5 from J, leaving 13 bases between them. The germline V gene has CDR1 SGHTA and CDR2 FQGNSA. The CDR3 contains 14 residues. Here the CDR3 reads CASSIGEGYQPQHF. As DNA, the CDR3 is TGTGCCAGCAGCATAGGGGAGGGTTATCAGCCCCAGCATTTT.

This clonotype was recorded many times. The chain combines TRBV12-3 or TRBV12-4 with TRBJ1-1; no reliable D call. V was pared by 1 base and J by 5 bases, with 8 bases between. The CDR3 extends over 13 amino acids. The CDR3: CASSLGELTEAFF. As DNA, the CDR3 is TGTGCCAGCAGTTTAGGTGAGCTGACTGAAGCTTTCTTT.

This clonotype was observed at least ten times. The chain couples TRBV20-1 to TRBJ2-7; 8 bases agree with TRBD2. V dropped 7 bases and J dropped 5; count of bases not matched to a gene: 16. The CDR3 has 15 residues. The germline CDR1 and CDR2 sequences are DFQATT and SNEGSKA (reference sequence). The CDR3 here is CSGGGIAGFAHEQYF. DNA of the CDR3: TGCAGTGGGGGGGGGATAGCGGGATTTGCCCACGAGCAGTACTTC.

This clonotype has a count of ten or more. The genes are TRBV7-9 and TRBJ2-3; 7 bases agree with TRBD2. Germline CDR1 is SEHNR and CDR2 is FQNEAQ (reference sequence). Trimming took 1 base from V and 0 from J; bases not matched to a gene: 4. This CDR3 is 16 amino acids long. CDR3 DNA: TGTGCCAGCAGCTTAGGCCTAGCGGCTAGCACAGATACGCAGTATTTT. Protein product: CASSLGLAASTDTQYF.

This chain's CDR3 is CASSSVLGGEGTQYF. For the CDR3, the DNA is TGTGCCAGCAGCTCCGTTTTAGGGGGAGAAGGTACGCAGTATTTT. This chain uses TRBV7-9 with TRBJ2-3; D perhaps matches TRBD1 (6 bases). The CDR3 runs 15 residues. CDR1 is SEHNR, CDR2 FQNEAQ, per germline (reference sequence). V was pared by 4 bases and J by 8 bases, with 19 bases between.

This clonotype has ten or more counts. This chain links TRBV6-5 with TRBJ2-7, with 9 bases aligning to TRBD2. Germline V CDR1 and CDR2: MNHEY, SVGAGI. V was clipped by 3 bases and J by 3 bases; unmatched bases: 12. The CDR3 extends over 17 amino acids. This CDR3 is CASSYDRLAGLDYEQYF. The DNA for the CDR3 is TGTGCCAGCAGTTATGATCGTCTAGCGGGATTGGACTACGAGCAGTACTTC.

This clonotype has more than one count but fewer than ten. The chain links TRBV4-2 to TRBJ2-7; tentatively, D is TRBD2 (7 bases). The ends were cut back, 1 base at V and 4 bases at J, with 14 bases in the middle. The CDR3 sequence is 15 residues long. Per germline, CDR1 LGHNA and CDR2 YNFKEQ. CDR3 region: CASSQGPAGQYEQYF. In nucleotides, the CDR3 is TGTGCCAGCAGCCAAGGACCAGCGGGACAATACGAGCAGTACTTC.

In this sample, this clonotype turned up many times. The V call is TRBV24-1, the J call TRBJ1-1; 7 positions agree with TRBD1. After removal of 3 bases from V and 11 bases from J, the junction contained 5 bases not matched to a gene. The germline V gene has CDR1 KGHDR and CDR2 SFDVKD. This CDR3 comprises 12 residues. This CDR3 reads CATSDLTGTAFF. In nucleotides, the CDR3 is TGTGCCACCAGTGATCTGACAGGGACGGCTTTCTTT.

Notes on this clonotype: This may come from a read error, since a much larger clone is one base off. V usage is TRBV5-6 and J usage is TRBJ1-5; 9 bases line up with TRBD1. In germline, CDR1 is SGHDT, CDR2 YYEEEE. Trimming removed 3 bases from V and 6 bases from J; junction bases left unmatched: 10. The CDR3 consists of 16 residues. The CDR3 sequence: CASSSGDREFGQPQHF. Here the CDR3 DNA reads TGTGCCAGCAGCTCAGGGGACAGGGAATTCGGTCAGCCCCAGCATTTT.

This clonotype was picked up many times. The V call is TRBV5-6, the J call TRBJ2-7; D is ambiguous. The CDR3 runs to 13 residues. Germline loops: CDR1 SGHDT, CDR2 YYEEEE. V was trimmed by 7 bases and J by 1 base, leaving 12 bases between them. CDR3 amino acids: CASEPLGSYEQYF. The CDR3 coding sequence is TGTGCCAGCGAACCCTTGGGTTCCTACGAGCAGTACTTC.

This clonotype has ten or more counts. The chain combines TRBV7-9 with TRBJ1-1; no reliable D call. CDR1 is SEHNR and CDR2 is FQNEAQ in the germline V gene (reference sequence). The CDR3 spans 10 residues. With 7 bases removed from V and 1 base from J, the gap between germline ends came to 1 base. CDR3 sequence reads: CASTNTEAFF. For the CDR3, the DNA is TGTGCCAGCACGAACACTGAAGCTTTCTTT.

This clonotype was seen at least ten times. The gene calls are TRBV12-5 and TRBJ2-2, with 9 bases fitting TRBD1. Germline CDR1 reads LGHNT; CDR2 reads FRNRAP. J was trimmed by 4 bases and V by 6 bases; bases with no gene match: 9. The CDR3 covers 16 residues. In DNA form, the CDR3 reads TGTGCTAGTGGACTGAGTCGGACAGGGGTCACCGGGGAGCTGTTTTTT. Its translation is CASGLSRTGVTGELFF. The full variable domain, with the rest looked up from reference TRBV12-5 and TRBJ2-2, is DARVTQTPRHKVTEMGQEVTMRCQPILGHNTVFWYRQTMMQGLELLAYFRNRAPLDDSGMPKDRFSAEMPDATLATLKIQPSEPRDSAVYFCASGLSRTGVTGELFFGEGSRLTVL.

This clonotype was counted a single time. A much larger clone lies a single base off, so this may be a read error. CDR3 DNA: TGTGCTAGTGGTTTGGGGGGACTAGCGGGGGCCAAGAGCGCAGATACGCAGTATTTT. As protein: CASGLGGLAGAKSADTQYF. The chain recombines TRBV12-5 with TRBJ2-3, with 14 positions matching TRBD2. The trim removed 1 base at V and 4 bases at J, leaving 10 bases unmatched. This CDR3 has 19 residues. CDR1 and CDR2 from the germline V gene are LGHNT and FRNRAP. The variable domain in full, with the rest retrieved from reference TRBV12-5 and TRBJ2-3, is DARVTQTPRHKVTEMGQEVTMRCQPILGHNTVFWYRQTMMQGLELLAYFRNRAPLDDSGMPKDRFSAEMPDATLATLKIQPSEPRDSAVYFCASGLGGLAGAKSADTQYFGPGTRLTVL.

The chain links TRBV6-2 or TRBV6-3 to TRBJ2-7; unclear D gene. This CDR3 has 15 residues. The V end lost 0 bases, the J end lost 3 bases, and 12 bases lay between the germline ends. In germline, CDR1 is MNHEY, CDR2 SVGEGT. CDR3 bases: TGTGCCAGCAGTTACTCGATCACCGTAGTCTACGAGCAGTACTTC. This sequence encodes CASSYSITVVYEQYF.

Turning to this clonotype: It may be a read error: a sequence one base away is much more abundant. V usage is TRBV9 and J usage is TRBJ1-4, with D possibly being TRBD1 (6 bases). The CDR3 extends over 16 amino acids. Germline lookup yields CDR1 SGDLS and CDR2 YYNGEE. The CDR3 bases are TGTGCCAGCAGCCCAGGACAGCGCCCAACTAATGAAAAACTGTCTTTT. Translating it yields CASSPGQRPTNEKLSF. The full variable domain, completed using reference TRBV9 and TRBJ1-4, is DSGVTQTPKHLITATGQRVTLRCSPRSGDLSVYWYQQSLDQGLQFLIQYYNGEERAKGNILERFSAQQFPDLHSELNLSSLELGDSALYFCASSPGQRPTNEKLSFGSGTQLSVL.

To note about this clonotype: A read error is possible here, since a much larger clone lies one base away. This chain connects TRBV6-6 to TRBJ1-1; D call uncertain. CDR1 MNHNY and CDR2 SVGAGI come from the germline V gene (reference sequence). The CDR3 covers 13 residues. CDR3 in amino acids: CAGSFERAHEAFF. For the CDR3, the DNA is TGTGCCGGCAGTTTTGAGCGCGCTCATGAAGCTTTCTTT.

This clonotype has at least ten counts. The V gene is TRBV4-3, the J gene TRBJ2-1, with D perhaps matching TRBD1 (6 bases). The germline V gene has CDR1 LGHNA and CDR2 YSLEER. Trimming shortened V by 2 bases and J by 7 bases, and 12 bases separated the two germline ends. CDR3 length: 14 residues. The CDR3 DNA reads TGCGCCAGCAGCCAAACTCGCACAGGGAATGAGCAGTTCTTC. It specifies CASSQTRTGNEQFF.

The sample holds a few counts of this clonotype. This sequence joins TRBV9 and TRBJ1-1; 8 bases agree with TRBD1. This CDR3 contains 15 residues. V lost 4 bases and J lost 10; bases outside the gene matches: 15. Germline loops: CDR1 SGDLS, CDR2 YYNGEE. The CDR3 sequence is CASSPPTGALVGAFF. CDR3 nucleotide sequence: TGTGCCAGCAGCCCCCCGACAGGGGCATTGGTTGGAGCTTTCTTT.

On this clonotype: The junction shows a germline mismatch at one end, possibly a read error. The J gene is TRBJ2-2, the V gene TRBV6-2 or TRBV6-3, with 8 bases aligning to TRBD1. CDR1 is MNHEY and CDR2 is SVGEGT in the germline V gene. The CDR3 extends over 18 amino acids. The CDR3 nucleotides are TGTGCCAGCAGTTCCCCCTATTTGGACAGGGAAAGGACCGGGGAGCAGTTTTTT. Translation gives CASSSPYLDRERTGEQFF.

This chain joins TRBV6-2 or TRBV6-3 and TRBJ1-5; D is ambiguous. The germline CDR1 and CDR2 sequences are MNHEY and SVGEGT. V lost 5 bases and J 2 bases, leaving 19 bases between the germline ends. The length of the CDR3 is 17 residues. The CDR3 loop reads CASSDIPGRTGNQPQHF. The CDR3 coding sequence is TGTGCCAGCAGTGATATCCCCGGTCGTACGGGCAATCAGCCCCAGCATTTT.

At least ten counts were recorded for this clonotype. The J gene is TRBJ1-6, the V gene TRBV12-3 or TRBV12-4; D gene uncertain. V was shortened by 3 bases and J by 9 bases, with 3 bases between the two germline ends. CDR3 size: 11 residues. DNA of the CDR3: TGTGCCAGCAGTTTTGGTTCACCCCTCCACTTT. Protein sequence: CASSFGSPLHF.

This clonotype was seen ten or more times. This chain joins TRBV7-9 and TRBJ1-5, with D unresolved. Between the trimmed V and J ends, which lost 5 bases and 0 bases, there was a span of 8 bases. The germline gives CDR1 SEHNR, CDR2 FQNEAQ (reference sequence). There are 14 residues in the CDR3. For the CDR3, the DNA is TGTGCCAGCAGCGAAATTGGTAGCAATCAGCCCCAGCATTTT. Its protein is CASSEIGSNQPQHF.